This T cell receptor beta chain was found in a study of shared clonotypes between healthy human individuals. Clones were read by immunoSEQ multiplex PCR, and TCRdb kept only the in-frame ones, dropping some. The sample carries just over 2,000,000 clones, 95% recorded once. Germline loops: CDR1 MNHEY, CDR2 SVGAGI. The CDR3 loop spans 11 amino acids. The V and J ends lost 8 bases and 9 bases respectively, with 12 bases between them. This rearrangement joins TRBV6-5 to TRBJ2-3; D is unclear. The material sequenced was naive CD4+ T cells sorted from blood. The subset denotes: CD45RA+ positively selected. The sequence derives from a man aged 18 to 30 in good health. Here the CDR3 reads CASGRGLTQYF. The CDR3 DNA sequence: TGTGCCAGCGGTAGAGGATTGACGCAGTATTTT.